These 8 T cell receptor beta chains originate from one sample sequenced in a study of spatial heterogeneity in lung cancer. Time point reported: sample taken at primary tumor resection. TCRdb re-analysed the 5' RACE reads in MiXCR, keeping a single row per CDR3 protein. The table includes 23,000 or so distinct CDR3 sequences, around 7% detected once. The sample in question was PBMCs, obtained at surgery. The receptors were sampled from a male donor with early-stage non-small cell lung cancer.

This clonotype was recorded at least ten times. The J gene is TRBJ2-7, the V gene TRBV27; the D gene is possibly TRBD1 (6 bases). Between the trimmed V and J ends, which lost 6 bases and 3 bases, there was a span of 18 bases. Per the germline V gene, CDR1 is MNHEY and CDR2 is SMNVEV (reference sequence). The CDR3 runs 15 residues. The CDR3 spells CASSISFTGIYEQYF. The CDR3 DNA reads as TGTGCCAGCAGCATCTCTTTTACAGGGATCTACGAGCAGTACTTC.

In this sample, this clonotype turned up many times. V is TRBV5-1 and J is TRBJ2-5; D remains ambiguous. The CDR3 runs to 14 residues. With 0 bases removed from V and 2 bases from J, the gap between germline ends came to 8 bases. Per the germline V gene, CDR1 is SGHRS and CDR2 is YFSETQ. The CDR3 region is CASSLDTLQETQYF. As DNA, the CDR3 is TGCGCCAGCAGCTTGGACACCCTGCAAGAGACCCAGTACTTC.

V usage is TRBV18 and J usage is TRBJ2-7; D possibly corresponds to TRBD2 (6 bases). The V and J ends lost 7 bases and 4 bases respectively, with 17 bases between them. Germline CDR1 reads KGHSH; CDR2 reads LQKENI. The CDR3 is 14 amino acids. CDR3 in DNA: TGTGCCAGCTGCCACTCAGGACTACCGTACGAGCAGTACTTC. Protein sequence: CASCHSGLPYEQYF.

This chain uses TRBV10-2 with TRBJ2-1; perhaps TRBD2 as D (6 bases). V was cut by 8 bases and J by 1 base, with 18 bases left in between. Germline V gene data show CDR1 as WSHSY and CDR2 as SAAADI. The CDR3 consists of 16 residues. The CDR3 DNA reads as TGCGCCAGCGGAGGGAAGGCCCTAGCTTCCTACAATGAGCAGTTCTTC. It translates to CASGGKALASYNEQFF.

This clonotype was recorded many times. The genes are TRBV28 and TRBJ2-1; no firm D call. Deletions cut 3 bases from V and 9 bases from J, with 15 bases between. CDR1 is MDHEN and CDR2 is SYDVKM in the germline V gene. The CDR3 is made up of 14 amino acids. CDR3 nucleotides: TGTGCCAGCAGTTTCTCGGTCTCCGGTGGTGAGCAGTTCTTC. Translating it yields CASSFSVSGGEQFF.

This clonotype has a count of ten or more. The gene calls are TRBV20-1 and TRBJ2-3; 14 bases match TRBD2. Losses at the gene ends were 0 bases for V and 5 bases for J; bases not matched to a gene: 13. The CDR3 sequence is 19 residues long. CDR1 is DFQATT, CDR2 SNEGSKA, per germline (reference sequence). The CDR3 DNA follows: TGCAGTGCTAGAGATTTTTTTGGACTAGCGGGGGGATTGGTAGATACGCAGTATTTT. Protein product: CSARDFFGLAGGLVDTQYF.

This clonotype showed up many times. The chain carries TRBV2 and TRBJ2-1; tentatively, D is TRBD2 (5 bases). Trimming took 8 bases from V and 5 from J, leaving 13 bases between them. Germline-derived CDR1 and CDR2 are SNHLY and FYNNEI. There are 13 residues in the CDR3. The CDR3 spells CASVKRSDNEQFF. Written as DNA, the CDR3 is TGTGCCAGCGTGAAGCGGTCCGACAATGAGCAGTTCTTC.

This clonotype was found many times. V is TRBV5-1 and J is TRBJ2-5; possibly TRBD2 for D (6 bases). The CDR3 has 14 residues. V was pared by 0 bases and J by 5 bases, with 11 bases between. Per germline, CDR1 SGHRS and CDR2 YFSETQ. CDR3 DNA: TGCGCCAGCAGCTTGGACGGGAGCGTTGAGACCCAGTACTTC. The encoded protein is CASSLDGSVETQYF.